These 8 T cell receptor beta chains were sequenced from one sample in a study of blood T cell repertoires in COVID-19. Produced via immunoSEQ multiplex PCR; TCRdb's table is partial and in-frame only. Of some 60,000 clones listed, about 82% were seen once; the top ten hold around 16%. Sequenced sample: peripheral blood. The source is a human donor in a cohort sampled during active COVID-19.

The chain carries TRBV5-6 and TRBJ1-2; TRBD1 might be the D (5 bases). The ends were cut back, 0 bases at V and 4 bases at J, with 10 bases in the middle. CDR3 length: 14 residues. Germline V lookup: CDR1 SGHDT, CDR2 YYEEEE. This CDR3 is CASSLGRATYGYTF. CDR3 in DNA: TGTGCCAGCAGCTTGGGCAGGGCCACCTATGGCTACACCTTC.

This CDR3 is CASSKSPNTGELFF. Here the CDR3 DNA reads TGTGCCAGCAGCAAAAGCCCTAACACCGGGGAGCTGTTTTTT. This sequence joins TRBV11-3 and TRBJ2-2; D gene unclear. V lost 5 bases and J 2 bases, leaving 9 bases between the germline ends. The length of the CDR3 is 14 residues. The germline V gene has CDR1 SGHNT and CDR2 YENEEA.

The chain recombines TRBV3-1 (or the pseudogene TRBV3-2) with TRBJ1-3; 7 nucleotides match TRBD1. Looked up from germline, CDR1 is LGHDT and CDR2 is YNNKEL (reference sequence). V trimming: 4 bases; J trimming: 7 bases; junction bases outside the gene matches: 7. The CDR3 loop spans 14 amino acids. The CDR3 coding sequence is TGTGCCAGCAGCCCGACAGGGATTGAGAACACCATATATTTT. Its protein product is CASSPTGIENTIYF.

The chain carries TRBV6-2 or TRBV6-3 and TRBJ1-5; D remains unclear. Germline loops: CDR1 MNHEY, CDR2 SVGEGT. CDR3 length equals 19 residues. V gave up 0 bases and J gave up 0 bases, with 18 bases separating them. The CDR3 protein is CASSYSKGSAGFSNQPQHF. DNA for the CDR3: TGTGCCAGCAGTTACTCGAAGGGCAGCGCGGGATTTAGCAATCAGCCCCAGCATTTT.

V gene TRBV5-5 combines with J gene TRBJ1-1; the D is unclear. The CDR3 runs to 14 residues. Germline CDR1 SGHKS, CDR2 YYEKEE (reference sequence). The V end lost 1 base, the J end lost 0 bases, and 7 bases lay between the germline ends. DNA for the CDR3: TGTGCCAGCAGCTTGCTGCGTATGAACACTGAAGCTTTCTTT. Residues: CASSLLRMNTEAFF.

Here the CDR3 reads CAISGTLVNYGYTF. The CDR3, as DNA: TGTGCCATCAGTGGCACATTGGTTAACTATGGCTACACCTTC. The chain carries TRBV10-3 and TRBJ1-2, with D unclear. Germline lookup yields CDR1 ENHRY and CDR2 SYGVKD. V gave up 4 bases and J gave up 1 base, with 10 bases separating them. The CDR3 covers 14 residues.

This clone was recorded only once. The V gene is TRBV10-1, the J gene TRBJ2-7; D call uncertain. CDR3 size: 12 residues. Germline values: CDR1 WNHNN, CDR2 SYGVQD (reference sequence). The V end was cut by 2 bases, the J end by 5 bases, with 7 bases between. Here the CDR3 reads CASSEDADEQYF. The CDR3 coding sequence is TGCGCCAGCAGTGAGGACGCGGACGAGCAGTACTTC.

This chain uses TRBV2 with TRBJ1-2, with 7 nucleotides matching TRBD1. In germline, CDR1 is SNHLY, CDR2 FYNNEI. CDR3 length equals 14 residues. J was trimmed by 0 bases and V by 8 bases; bases with no gene match: 6. CDR3 sequence reads: CASVSGQTNYGYTF. DNA of the CDR3: TGTGCCAGCGTATCGGGACAGACTAACTATGGCTACACCTTC.